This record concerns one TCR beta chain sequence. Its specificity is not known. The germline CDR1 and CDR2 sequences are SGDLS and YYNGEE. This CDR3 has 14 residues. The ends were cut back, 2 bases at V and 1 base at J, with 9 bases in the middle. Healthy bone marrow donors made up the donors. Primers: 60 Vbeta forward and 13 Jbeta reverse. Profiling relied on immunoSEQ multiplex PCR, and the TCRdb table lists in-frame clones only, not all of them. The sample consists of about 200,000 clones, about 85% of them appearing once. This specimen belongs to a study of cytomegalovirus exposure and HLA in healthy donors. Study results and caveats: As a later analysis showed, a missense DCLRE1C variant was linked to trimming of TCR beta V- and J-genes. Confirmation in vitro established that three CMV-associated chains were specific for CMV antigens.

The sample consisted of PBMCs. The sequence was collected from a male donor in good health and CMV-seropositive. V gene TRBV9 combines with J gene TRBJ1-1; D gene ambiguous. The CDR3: CASSVSAGNTEAFF. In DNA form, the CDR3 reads TGTGCCAGCAGCGTTTCGGCAGGGAACACTGAAGCTTTCTTT.